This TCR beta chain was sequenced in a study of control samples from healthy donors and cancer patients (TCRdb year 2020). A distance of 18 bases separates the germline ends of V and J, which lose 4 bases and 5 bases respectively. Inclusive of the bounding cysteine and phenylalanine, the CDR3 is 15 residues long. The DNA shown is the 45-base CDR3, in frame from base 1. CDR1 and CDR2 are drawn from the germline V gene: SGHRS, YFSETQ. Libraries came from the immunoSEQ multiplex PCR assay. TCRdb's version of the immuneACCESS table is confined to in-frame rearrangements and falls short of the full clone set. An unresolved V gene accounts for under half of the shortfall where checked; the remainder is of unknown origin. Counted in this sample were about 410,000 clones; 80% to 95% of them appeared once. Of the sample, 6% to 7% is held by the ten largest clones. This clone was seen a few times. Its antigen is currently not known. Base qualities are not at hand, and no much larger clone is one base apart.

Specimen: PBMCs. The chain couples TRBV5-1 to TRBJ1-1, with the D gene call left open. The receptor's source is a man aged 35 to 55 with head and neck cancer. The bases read TGCGCCAGCAGCCGTGAGACGGACGAACTGACTGAAGCTTTCTTT. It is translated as CASSRETDELTEAFF.